The entry below gives a single T cell receptor beta chain sequence along with its context. The antigen is undetermined. The sample originates from a study of identical twins' blood T cells. In the study overall: Roughly 50 million reads covered about six alpha-chain and about six beta-chain libraries. Study outcomes and limitations: Twins shared more top CDR3 clonotypes than unrelated donors did.

Deletions cut 5 bases from V and 2 bases from J, with 20 bases between. This CDR3 is 17 amino acids long. Germline V CDR1 and CDR2: SGHVS, FQNEAQ. TCRdb ran MiXCR on the 5' RACE reads and lists one entry per CDR3 protein. The sample holds 300,000 to 400,000 distinct CDR3 sequences; about 28% are singletons and the top ten take around 5.6%. This clonotype originated in a woman aged 18-49 years in good health. The sequenced sample was PBMCs. The chain recombines TRBV7-8 with TRBJ2-3; a possible D gene is TRBD2 (6 bases). CDR3 DNA: TGTGCCAGCAGCCCAAAAACGGGGGTGGGTCTCACAGATACGCAGTATTTT. As protein: CASSPKTGVGLTDTQYF.